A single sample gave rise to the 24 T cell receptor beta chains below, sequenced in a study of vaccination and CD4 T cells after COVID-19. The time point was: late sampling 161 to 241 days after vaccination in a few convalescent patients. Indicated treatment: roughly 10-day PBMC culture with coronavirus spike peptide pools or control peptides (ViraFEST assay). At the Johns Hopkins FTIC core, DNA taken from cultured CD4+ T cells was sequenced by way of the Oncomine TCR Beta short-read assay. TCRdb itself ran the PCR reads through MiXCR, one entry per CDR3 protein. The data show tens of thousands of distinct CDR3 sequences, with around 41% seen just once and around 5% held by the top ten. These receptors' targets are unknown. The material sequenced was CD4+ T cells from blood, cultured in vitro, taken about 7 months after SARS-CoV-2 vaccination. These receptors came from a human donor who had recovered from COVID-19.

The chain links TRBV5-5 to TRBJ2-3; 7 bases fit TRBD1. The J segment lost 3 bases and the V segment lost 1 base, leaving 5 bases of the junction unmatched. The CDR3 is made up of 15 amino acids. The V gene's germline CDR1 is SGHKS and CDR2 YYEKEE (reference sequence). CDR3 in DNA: TGTGCCAGCAGCTTGAGGGGACAGCTTACAGATACGCAGTATTTT. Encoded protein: CASSLRGQLTDTQYF.

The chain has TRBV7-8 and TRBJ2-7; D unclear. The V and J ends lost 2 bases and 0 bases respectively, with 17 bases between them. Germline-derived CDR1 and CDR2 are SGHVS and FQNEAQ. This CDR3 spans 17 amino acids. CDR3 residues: CASSLSGWIRSSYEQYF. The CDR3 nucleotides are TGTGCCAGCAGCTTATCTGGGTGGATTAGGTCCTCCTACGAGCAGTACTTC.

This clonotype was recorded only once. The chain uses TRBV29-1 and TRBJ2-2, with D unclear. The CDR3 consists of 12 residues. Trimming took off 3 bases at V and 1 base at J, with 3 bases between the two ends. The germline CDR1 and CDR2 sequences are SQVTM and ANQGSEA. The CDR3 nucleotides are TGCAGCGTTGACAGGAACACCGGGGAGCTGTTTTTT. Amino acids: CSVDRNTGELFF.

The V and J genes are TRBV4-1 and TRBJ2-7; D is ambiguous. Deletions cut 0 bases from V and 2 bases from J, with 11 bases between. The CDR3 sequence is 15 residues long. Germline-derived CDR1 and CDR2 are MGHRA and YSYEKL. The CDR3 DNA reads TGCGCCAGCAGCCAAGAACCAGTTCGCCCCTACGAGCAGTACTTC. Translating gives CASSQEPVRPYEQYF.

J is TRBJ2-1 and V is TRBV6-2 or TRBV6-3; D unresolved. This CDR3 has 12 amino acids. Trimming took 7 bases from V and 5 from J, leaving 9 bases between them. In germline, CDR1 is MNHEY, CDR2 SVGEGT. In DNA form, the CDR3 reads TGTGCCAGCACTGGCATCCACAATGAGCAGTTCTTC. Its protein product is CASTGIHNEQFF.

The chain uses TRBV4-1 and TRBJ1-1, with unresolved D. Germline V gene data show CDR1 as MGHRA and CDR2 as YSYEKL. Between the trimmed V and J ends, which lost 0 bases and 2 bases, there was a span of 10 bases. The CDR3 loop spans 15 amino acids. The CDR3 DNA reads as TGCGCCAGCAGCCAAGATCAGACCTTAAACACTGAAGCTTTCTTT. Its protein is CASSQDQTLNTEAFF.

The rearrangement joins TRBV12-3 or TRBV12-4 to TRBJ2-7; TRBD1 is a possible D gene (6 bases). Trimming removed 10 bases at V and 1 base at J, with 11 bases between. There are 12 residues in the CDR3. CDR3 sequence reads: CATRGRSYEQYF. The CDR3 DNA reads TGTGCCACCAGGGGACGATCCTACGAGCAGTACTTC.

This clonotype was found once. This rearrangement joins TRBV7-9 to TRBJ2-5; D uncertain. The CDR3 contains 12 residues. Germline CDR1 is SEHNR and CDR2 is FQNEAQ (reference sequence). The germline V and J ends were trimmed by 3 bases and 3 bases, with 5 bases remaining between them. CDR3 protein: CASSFGKETQYF. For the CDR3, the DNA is TGTGCCAGCAGCTTTGGTAAAGAGACCCAGTACTTC. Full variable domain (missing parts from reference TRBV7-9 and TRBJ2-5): DTGVSQNPRHKITKRGQNVTFRCDPISEHNRLYWYRQTLGQGPEFLTYFQNEAQLEKSRLLSDRFSAERPKGSFSTLEIQRTEQGDSAMYLCASSFGKETQYFGPGTRLLVL.

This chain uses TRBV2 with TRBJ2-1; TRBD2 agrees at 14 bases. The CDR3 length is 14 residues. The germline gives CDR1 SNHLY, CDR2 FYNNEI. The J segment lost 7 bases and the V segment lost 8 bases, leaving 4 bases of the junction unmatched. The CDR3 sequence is CASQGTSGSNEQFF. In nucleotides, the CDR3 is TGTGCCAGCCAAGGGACTAGCGGGAGTAATGAGCAGTTCTTC.

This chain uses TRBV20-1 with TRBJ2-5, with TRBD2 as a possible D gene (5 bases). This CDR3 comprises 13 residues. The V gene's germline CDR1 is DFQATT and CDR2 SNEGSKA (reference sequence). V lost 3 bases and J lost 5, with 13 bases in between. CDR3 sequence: CSASASFDETQYF. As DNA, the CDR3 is TGCAGTGCTAGCGCTAGCTTCGACGAGACCCAGTACTTC.

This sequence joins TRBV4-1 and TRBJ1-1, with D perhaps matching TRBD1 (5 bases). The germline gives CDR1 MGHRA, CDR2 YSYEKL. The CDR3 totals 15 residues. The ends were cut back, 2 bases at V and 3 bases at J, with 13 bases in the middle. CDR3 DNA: TGCGCCAGCAGCCAACTTTTCGGGGGAGACACTGAAGCTTTCTTT. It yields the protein CASSQLFGGDTEAFF.

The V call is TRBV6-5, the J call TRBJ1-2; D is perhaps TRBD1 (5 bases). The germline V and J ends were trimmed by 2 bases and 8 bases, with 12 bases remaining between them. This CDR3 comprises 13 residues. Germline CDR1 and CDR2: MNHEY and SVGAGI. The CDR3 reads CASSYVQGGGYTF. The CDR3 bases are TGTGCCAGCAGTTACGTCCAGGGTGGGGGCTACACCTTC.

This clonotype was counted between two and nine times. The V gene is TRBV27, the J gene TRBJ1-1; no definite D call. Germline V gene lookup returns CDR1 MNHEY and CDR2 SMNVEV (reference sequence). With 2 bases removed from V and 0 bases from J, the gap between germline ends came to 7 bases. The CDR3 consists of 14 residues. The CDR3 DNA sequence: TGTGCCAGCAGTTTACGGGGATTGAACACTGAAGCTTTCTTT. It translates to CASSLRGLNTEAFF.

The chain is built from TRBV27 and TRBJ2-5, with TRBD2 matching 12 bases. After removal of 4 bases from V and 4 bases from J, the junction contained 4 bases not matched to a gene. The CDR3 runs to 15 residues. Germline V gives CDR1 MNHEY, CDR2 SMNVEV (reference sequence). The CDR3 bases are TGTGCCAGCAGTTCCTCACTAGCGGGAGGAGAGACCCAGTACTTC. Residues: CASSSSLAGGETQYF.

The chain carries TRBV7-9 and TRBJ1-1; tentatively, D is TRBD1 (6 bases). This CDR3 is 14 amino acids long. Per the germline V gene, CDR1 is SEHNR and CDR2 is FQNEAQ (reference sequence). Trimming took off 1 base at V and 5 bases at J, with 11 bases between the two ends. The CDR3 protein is CASSLELQGTEAFF. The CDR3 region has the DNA TGTGCCAGCAGCTTAGAACTCCAGGGGACTGAAGCTTTCTTT. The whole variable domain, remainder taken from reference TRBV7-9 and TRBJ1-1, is DTGVSQNPRHKITKRGQNVTFRCDPISEHNRLYWYRQTLGQGPEFLTYFQNEAQLEKSRLLSDRFSAERPKGSFSTLEIQRTEQGDSAMYLCASSLELQGTEAFFGQGTRLTVV.

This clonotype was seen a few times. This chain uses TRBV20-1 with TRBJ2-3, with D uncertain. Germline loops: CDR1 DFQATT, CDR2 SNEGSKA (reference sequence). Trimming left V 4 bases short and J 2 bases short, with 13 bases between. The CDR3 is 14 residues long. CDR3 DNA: TGCAGTGCTATTGACCTTAGGGTCACAGATACGCAGTATTTT. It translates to CSAIDLRVTDTQYF.

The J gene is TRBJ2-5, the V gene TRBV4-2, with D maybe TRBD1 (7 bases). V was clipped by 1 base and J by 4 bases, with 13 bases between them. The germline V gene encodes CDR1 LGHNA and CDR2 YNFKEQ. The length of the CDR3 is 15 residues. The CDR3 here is CASSQGGGGGETQYF. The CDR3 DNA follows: TGTGCCAGCAGCCAAGGAGGAGGGGGCGGAGAGACCCAGTACTTC.

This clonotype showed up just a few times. CDR3 sequence: CASSPRDRGEQYF. The CDR3 DNA follows: TGTGCCAGCAGTCCACGAGACAGGGGCGAGCAGTACTTC. V gene TRBV6-1 combines with J gene TRBJ2-7, with 8 bases lining up with TRBD1. The CDR3 runs to 13 residues. The V gene's germline CDR1 is MNHNS and CDR2 SASEGT. With 5 bases clipped from V and 6 bases from J, the junction kept 6 bases outside the gene matches.

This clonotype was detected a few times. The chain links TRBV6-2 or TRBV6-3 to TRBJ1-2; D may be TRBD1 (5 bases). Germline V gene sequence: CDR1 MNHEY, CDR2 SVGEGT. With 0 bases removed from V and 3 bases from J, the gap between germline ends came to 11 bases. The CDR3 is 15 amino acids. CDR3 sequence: CASSYSRGGDYGYTF. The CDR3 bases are TGTGCCAGCAGTTACTCGCGGGGCGGTGACTATGGCTACACCTTC.

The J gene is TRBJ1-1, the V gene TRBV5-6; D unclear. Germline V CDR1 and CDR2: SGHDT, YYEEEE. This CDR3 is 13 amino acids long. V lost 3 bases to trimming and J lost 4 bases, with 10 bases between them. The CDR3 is CASSSRVGTEAFF. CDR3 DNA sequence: TGTGCCAGCAGCTCTAGGGTTGGCACTGAAGCTTTCTTT.

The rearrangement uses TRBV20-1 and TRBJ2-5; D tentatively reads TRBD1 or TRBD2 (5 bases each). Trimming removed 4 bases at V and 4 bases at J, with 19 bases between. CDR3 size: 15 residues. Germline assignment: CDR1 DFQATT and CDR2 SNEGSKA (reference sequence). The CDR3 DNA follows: TGCAGTGCTAAGGACCCGGGACGCCCCGGAGAGACCCAGTACTTC. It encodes CSAKDPGRPGETQYF.

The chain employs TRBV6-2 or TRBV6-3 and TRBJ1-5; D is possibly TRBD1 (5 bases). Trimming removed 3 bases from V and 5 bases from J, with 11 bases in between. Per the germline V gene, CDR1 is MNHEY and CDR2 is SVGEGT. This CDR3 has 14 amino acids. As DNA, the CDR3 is TGTGCCAGCAGTTATCAGGGTCCCTATCAGCCCCAGCATTTT. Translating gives CASSYQGPYQPQHF.

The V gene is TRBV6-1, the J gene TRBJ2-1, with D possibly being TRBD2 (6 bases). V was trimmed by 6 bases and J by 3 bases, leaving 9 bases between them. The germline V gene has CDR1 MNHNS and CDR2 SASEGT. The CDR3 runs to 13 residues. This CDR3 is CASSGGVYNEQFF. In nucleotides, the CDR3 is TGTGCCAGCAGCGGAGGGGTCTACAATGAGCAGTTCTTC.

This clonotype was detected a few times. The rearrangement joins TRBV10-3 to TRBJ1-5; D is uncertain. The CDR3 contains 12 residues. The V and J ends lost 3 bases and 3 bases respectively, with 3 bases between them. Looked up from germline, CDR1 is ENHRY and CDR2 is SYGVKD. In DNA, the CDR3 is TGTGCCATCAGTGACACCAATCAGCCCCAGCATTTT. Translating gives CAISDTNQPQHF.